This TCR beta chain was sequenced for a study of cytomegalovirus exposure and HLA in healthy donors. This clone has only one observation. CDR3 length equals 13 residues. Between the trimmed V and J ends, which lost 8 bases and 5 bases, there was a span of 16 bases. Germline assignment: CDR1 LGHNA and CDR2 YSLEER. The study ran its PCR with 60 Vbeta and 13 Jbeta primers. The data were produced by immunoSEQ multiplex PCR, yet TCRdb's version contains in-frame clones alone and is incomplete. The table records 99,000 or so clones, around four fifths of them present only once. The sequence came from a woman aged 35 to 49 in good health and CMV-seronegative. The gene calls are TRBV4-3 and TRBJ2-7; a weak D match, TRBD2 (6 bases). Sequenced input: PBMCs. CDR3 sequence: CASGSIPGDEQYF. The CDR3 nucleotides read TGCGCCAGCGGCTCAATCCCGGGGGACGAGCAGTACTTC.